This is a list of T cell receptor beta chains from one sample in a study of OX40 agonist ivuxolimab in advanced cancers. TCRdb's copy holds only in-frame clones and misses some; the assay was immunoSEQ multiplex PCR. The sample yields 85,000 to 90,000 clones, more than 80% seen once. The sequenced sample was CD4+ or CD8+ T cells sorted from blood, obtained in a trial of the OX40 agonist ivuxolimab. These receptors came from an adult with an advanced solid tumor such as melanoma, head and neck, liver or kidney cancer. The CDR3 runs from the conserved cysteine through the conserved F or W. Fields, in order: CDR3 DNA, CDR3 protein, J gene, V gene, D gene, clone size. The D gene is left open where the match is weak. The size entry is marked missing in some rows and otherwise reads once, few, many or a size class.

CDR3nt: TGTGCCAGCAGCCGTAGTGGACAAAAAGAGACCCAGTACTTC
CDR3aa: CASSRSGQKETQYF
j_gene: TRBJ2-5
v_gene: TRBV11-2
d_gene: .
abundance: .

CDR3nt: TGCGCCAGCAGCCTAAGGACTAGCGGGGGTAATGAGCAGTTCTTC
CDR3aa: CASSLRTSGGNEQFF
j_gene: TRBJ2-1
v_gene: TRBV5-1
d_gene: TRBD2
abundance: once

CDR3nt: TGTGCCAGCAGGACCCCCGGGACTAATTCACCCCTCCACTTT
CDR3aa: CASRTPGTNSPLHF
j_gene: TRBJ1-6
v_gene: TRBV27
d_gene: .
abundance: .

CDR3nt: TGTGCCAGCAGCTTAGTCTTCCCCCCACAGGGGATGGGAGGCTACACCTTC
CDR3aa: CASSLVFPPQGMGGYTF
j_gene: TRBJ1-2
v_gene: TRBV11-2
d_gene: TRBD1
abundance: .

CDR3nt: TGTGCCAGCAGAACCGGGACAGGGGACTATGGCTACACCTTC
CDR3aa: CASRTGTGDYGYTF
j_gene: TRBJ1-2
v_gene: TRBV7-2
d_gene: TRBD1
abundance: .

CDR3nt: TGCAGCGTTGCCCAGGGGGGCTACGAGCAGTACTTC
CDR3aa: CSVAQGGYEQYF
j_gene: TRBJ2-7
v_gene: TRBV29-1
d_gene: .
abundance: .

CDR3nt: TGTGCCAGCGAAGTAGTGGGGACAGGAAGGTATACTGAAGCTTTCTTT
CDR3aa: CASEVVGTGRYTEAFF
j_gene: TRBJ1-1
v_gene: TRBV19
d_gene: TRBD1
abundance: .

CDR3nt: TGTGCCAGCAGCGCCCACAGGGAGGGGGGGCCCCAGCATTTT
CDR3aa: CASSAHREGGPQHF
j_gene: TRBJ1-5
v_gene: TRBV9
d_gene: .
abundance: .

CDR3nt: TGTGCCAGCCTTGGGGTAGAAAGGAGCCCCCAGCATTTT
CDR3aa: CASLGVERSPQHF
j_gene: TRBJ1-5
v_gene: TRBV28
d_gene: .
abundance: .

CDR3nt: TGCGCCAGCAGCCGGCGGGGGGATTTAACCACCGGGGAGCTGTTTTTT
CDR3aa: CASSRRGDLTTGELFF
j_gene: TRBJ2-2
v_gene: TRBV5-1
d_gene: TRBD2
abundance: .

CDR3nt: TGTGCCGGAACCTCACCCCGGGGATACACTGAAGCTTTCTTT
CDR3aa: CAGTSPRGYTEAFF
j_gene: TRBJ1-1
v_gene: TRBV30
d_gene: .
abundance: few

CDR3nt: TGTGCCAGCAGAAGGGGGGGGGCAGGCCCGACCTACAATGAGCAGTTCTTC
CDR3aa: CASRRGGAGPTYNEQFF
j_gene: TRBJ2-1
v_gene: TRBV2
d_gene: .
abundance: .

CDR3nt: TGTGCCAGCAGCTTATCTAGCGGGGTTTACAATGAGCAGTTCTTC
CDR3aa: CASSLSSGVYNEQFF
j_gene: TRBJ2-1
v_gene: TRBV7-3
d_gene: TRBD2
abundance: .

CDR3nt: TGTGCCAGCAGCGTAGATCGGAATACAGATACGCAGTATTTT
CDR3aa: CASSVDRNTDTQYF
j_gene: TRBJ2-3
v_gene: TRBV9
d_gene: .
abundance: .

CDR3nt: TGTGCCAGCAGTTTATCGGCACTACCTACTAATGAAAAACTGTTTTTT
CDR3aa: CASSLSALPTNEKLFF
j_gene: TRBJ1-4
v_gene: TRBV27
d_gene: .
abundance: .

CDR3nt: TGTGCCAGTAGAGAGGCGGGGGTCGGGGAGACCCAGTACTTC
CDR3aa: CASREAGVGETQYF
j_gene: TRBJ2-5
v_gene: TRBV19
d_gene: TRBD2
abundance: .

CDR3nt: TGTGCCAGCAGTGACGGTGTGGCGGGGGCCCAAGAGACCCAGTACTTC
CDR3aa: CASSDGVAGAQETQYF
j_gene: TRBJ2-5
v_gene: TRBV6-1
d_gene: .
abundance: .

CDR3nt: TGTGCCAGCAGGACCTACCTGAGGGGGGATCGTGAAAAACTGTTTTTT
CDR3aa: CASRTYLRGDREKLFF
j_gene: TRBJ1-4
v_gene: TRBV27
d_gene: .
abundance: .

CDR3nt: TGTGCCAGCAGAAGGACAGGACGTCAGCCCCAGCATTTT
CDR3aa: CASRRTGRQPQHF
j_gene: TRBJ1-5
v_gene: TRBV2
d_gene: TRBD1
abundance: .

CDR3nt: TGCGCCAGCAGCTTGGGACTGGCACAGGGTAACGAAAAACTGTTTTTT
CDR3aa: CASSLGLAQGNEKLFF
j_gene: TRBJ1-4
v_gene: TRBV5-1
d_gene: .
abundance: .

CDR3nt: TGTGCCAGCAGCTTAGGGCAGGGGCTGACCTACGAGCAGTACTTC
CDR3aa: CASSLGQGLTYEQYF
j_gene: TRBJ2-7
v_gene: TRBV7-2
d_gene: .
abundance: .

CDR3nt: TGTGCCAGCAGTGGGCTAACTAGCGCTAAGCTCCAAGAGACCCAGTACTTC
CDR3aa: CASSGLTSAKLQETQYF
j_gene: TRBJ2-5
v_gene: TRBV28
d_gene: TRBD2
abundance: .

CDR3nt: TGTGCCAGCAGTGAAGCGCGACCGCAACCCCAGCATTTT
CDR3aa: CASSEARPQPQHF
j_gene: TRBJ1-5
v_gene: TRBV2
d_gene: .
abundance: once

CDR3nt: TGTGCCATCAGGGGGACCGACACTGAAGCTTTCTTT
CDR3aa: CAIRGTDTEAFF
j_gene: TRBJ1-1
v_gene: TRBV10-3
d_gene: .
abundance: .

CDR3nt: TGTGCCAGCAGATCACAGGGGGCTTATGGCTACACCTTC
CDR3aa: CASRSQGAYGYTF
j_gene: TRBJ1-2
v_gene: TRBV28
d_gene: TRBD1
abundance: .